These 3 T cell receptor beta chains came from one sample sequenced in a study of tumor and adjacent non-tumor tissue in lung cancer. The template was RNA from unsorted bulk tissue. More than 3 cm separated this lung sample from the edge of the tumor. A modified ARM-PCR protocol with three rounds of nested PCR amplified TCRbeta. TCRdb re-analysed the multiplex PCR reads in MiXCR, keeping a single row per CDR3 protein. The sample lists some 100,000 distinct CDR3 sequences, 80% seen once, with 30% in the top ten. Sequenced: distant non-tumor lung tissue. The receptors stem from a man aged 55 to 70 with small cell lung cancer.

The chain uses TRBV12-3 or TRBV12-4 and TRBJ2-5, with D perhaps matching TRBD1 (6 bases). V was clipped by 5 bases and J by 5 bases, with 15 bases between them. This CDR3 contains 14 residues. This chain's CDR3 is CASSLGQIHETQYF. DNA of the CDR3: TGTGCCAGCAGTCTAGGACAGATCCATGAGACCCAGTACTTC.

This clonotype was detected a few times. This chain joins TRBV5-1 and TRBJ2-1, with D possibly matching TRBD1 (7 bases). CDR1 is SGHRS, CDR2 YFSETQ, per germline. The CDR3 sequence is 15 residues long. With 4 bases removed from V and 0 bases from J, the gap between germline ends came to 11 bases. In DNA form, the CDR3 reads TGCGCCAGCAGCGCTCAGGGGGGCTCCTACAATGAGCAGTTCTTC. Protein sequence: CASSAQGGSYNEQFF.

Concerning this clonotype itself: This could be a read error, since a much larger clone is one nucleotide away. The V gene is TRBV13, the J gene TRBJ2-3; perhaps TRBD2 as D (6 bases). The CDR3 is made up of 17 amino acids. Germline CDR1 reads PRHDT; CDR2 reads FYEKMQ (reference sequence). The CDR3, as DNA: TGTGCCAGCAGCAATTCCGGGACTCCCTCTAGCACAGATACGCGGTATTTT. It encodes CASSNSGTPSSTDTRYF.